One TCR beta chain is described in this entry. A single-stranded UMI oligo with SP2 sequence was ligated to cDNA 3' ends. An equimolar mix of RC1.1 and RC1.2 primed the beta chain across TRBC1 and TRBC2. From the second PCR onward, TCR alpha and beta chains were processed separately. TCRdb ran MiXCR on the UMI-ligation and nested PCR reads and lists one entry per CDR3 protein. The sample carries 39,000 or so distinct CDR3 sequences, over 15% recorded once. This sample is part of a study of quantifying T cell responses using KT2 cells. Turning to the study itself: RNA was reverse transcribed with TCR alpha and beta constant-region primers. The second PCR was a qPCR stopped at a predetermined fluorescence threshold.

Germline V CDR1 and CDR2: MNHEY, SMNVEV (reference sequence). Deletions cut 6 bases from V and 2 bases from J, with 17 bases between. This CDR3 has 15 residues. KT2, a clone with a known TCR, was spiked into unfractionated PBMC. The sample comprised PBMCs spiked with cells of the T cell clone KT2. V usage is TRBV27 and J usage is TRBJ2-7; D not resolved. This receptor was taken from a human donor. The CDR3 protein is CASRELLGGTYEQYF. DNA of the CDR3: TGTGCCAGCAGAGAACTCCTAGGTGGGACCTACGAGCAGTACTTC.